The T cell receptor (beta chain) under discussion was sequenced for a study of technical replicates of blood from a few donors. CDR1 MDHEN and CDR2 SYDVKM come from the germline V gene. This CDR3 spans 15 amino acids. The V end lost 6 bases, the J end lost 5 bases, and 17 bases lay between the germline ends. Repertoires were generated with immunoSEQ multiplex PCR, while TCRdb's copy carries only in-frame clones and drops some. The data hold about 84,000 clones, with roughly 98% observed a single time. Source material: T cells isolated from PBMCs. The V and J genes are TRBV28 and TRBJ2-1, with D possibly matching TRBD2 (6 bases). The origin of this receptor is a human donor in good health. This CDR3 is CASSSSGRGDNEQFF. CDR3 nucleotide sequence: TGTGCCAGCAGCTCCAGCGGGCGGGGTGACAATGAGCAGTTCTTC.